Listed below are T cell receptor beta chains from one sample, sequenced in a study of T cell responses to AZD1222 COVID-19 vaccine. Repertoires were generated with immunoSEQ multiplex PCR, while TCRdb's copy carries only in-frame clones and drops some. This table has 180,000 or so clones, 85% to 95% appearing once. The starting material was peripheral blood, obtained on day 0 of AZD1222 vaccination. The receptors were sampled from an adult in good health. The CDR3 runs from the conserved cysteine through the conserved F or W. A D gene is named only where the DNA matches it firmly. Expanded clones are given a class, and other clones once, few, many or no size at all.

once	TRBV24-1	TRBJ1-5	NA	TGTGCCACCAGGGACAGCAATCAGCCCCAGCATTTT	CATRDSNQPQHF
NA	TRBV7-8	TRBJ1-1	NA	TGTGCCAGCAGCCGGACAGTAGGGAGCACTGAAGCTTTCTTT	CASSRTVGSTEAFF
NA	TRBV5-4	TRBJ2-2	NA	TGTGCCAGCAGCTTTTCGGACTCACTCCACACCGGGGAGCTGTTTTTT	CASSFSDSLHTGELFF
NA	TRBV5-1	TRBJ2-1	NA	TGCGCCAGCAGCTTGGTTCAGGGTCCGTCCAATGAGCAGTTCTTC	CASSLVQGPSNEQFF
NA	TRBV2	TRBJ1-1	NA	TGTGCCAGTCGTAGACGGGGTGCATCCATGAACACTGAAGCTTTCTTT	CASRRRGASMNTEAFF
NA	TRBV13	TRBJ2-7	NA	TGTGCCAGCAGCCAAGCTAGGTTCTACGAGCAGTACTTC	CASSQARFYEQYF
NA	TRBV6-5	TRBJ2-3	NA	TGTGCCAGCAGTAGGGGAAGGGATACGCAGTATTTT	CASSRGRDTQYF
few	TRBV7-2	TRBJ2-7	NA	TGTGCCAGCAGCTTCAGACTGGGCGAGCAGTACTTC	CASSFRLGEQYF
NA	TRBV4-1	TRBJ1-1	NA	TGCGCCAGCAGCCAAGTTGGGGGTAGGGCTGAAGCTTTCTTT	CASSQVGGRAEAFF
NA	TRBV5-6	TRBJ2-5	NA	TGTGCCAGCAGCTTCGAAGAGACCCAGTACTTC	CASSFEETQYF
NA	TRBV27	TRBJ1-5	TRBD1	TGTGCCAGCATGCCCAGGGGGCAAGGCAATCAGCCCCAGCATTTT	CASMPRGQGNQPQHF
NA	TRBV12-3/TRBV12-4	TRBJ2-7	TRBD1	TGTGCCAGCAGTAGAGCTCCGGGACAGGGTAACTTC	CASSRAPGQGNF
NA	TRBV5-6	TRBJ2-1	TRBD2	TGTGCCAGCAGCTTAAGACTAGCGGGGTCCTACAATGAGCAGTTCTTC	CASSLRLAGSYNEQFF
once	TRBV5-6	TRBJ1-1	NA	TGTGCCAGCAGCTTGAGTGGCCTGAGGGACACTGAAGCTTTCTTT	CASSLSGLRDTEAFF
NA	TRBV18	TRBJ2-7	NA	TGTGCCAGCTCGGAGAGGGCCGACTACGAGCAGTACTTC	CASSERADYEQYF
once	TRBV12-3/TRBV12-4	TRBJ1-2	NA	TGTGCCAGCAGCCTTAACTATGGCTACACCTTC	CASSLNYGYTF
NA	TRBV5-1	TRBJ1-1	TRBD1	TGCGCCAGCAGCCCCCGACAGGGGGGCACTGAAGCTTTCTTT	CASSPRQGGTEAFF
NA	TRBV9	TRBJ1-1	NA	TGTGCCAGCAGCGTAGGTCTTAGGGGACTCTTAACTGACACTGAAGCTTTCTTT	CASSVGLRGLLTDTEAFF
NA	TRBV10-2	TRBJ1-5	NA	TGCGCCAGCAGTGAAGGCGCCGGGGATCAGCCCCAGCATTTT	CASSEGAGDQPQHF
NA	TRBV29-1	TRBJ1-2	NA	TGCAGCGTTGAGGTTGGCTATGGCTACACCTTC	CSVEVGYGYTF
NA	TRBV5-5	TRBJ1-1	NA	TGTGCCAGCAGCTTTCGACGGGGCGGAGGGGGCACTGAAGCTTTCTTT	CASSFRRGGGGTEAFF
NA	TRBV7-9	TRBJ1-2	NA	TGTGCCAGCAGCCAAAATCCGGGATATGGCTACACCTTC	CASSQNPGYGYTF
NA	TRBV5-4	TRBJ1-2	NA	TGTGCCAGCAGCTCCGTACAGGGCCCCTATGGCTACACCTTC	CASSSVQGPYGYTF
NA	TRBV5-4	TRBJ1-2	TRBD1	TGTGCCAGCAGCTTCCGGGACAGGGGGTTGCTTGGCTACACCTTC	CASSFRDRGLLGYTF
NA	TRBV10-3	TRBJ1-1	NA	TGTGCCACCACGGGACTCCCGAACACTGAAGCTTTCTTT	CATTGLPNTEAFF
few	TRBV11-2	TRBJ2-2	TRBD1	TGTGCCAGCAGTATAGAGGGACAGGGCTTCGCGAACACCGGGGAGCTGTTTTTT	CASSIEGQGFANTGELFF
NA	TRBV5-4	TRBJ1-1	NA	TGTGCCAGCAGCGTCCAAGGTTTAGGTGAAGCTTTCTTT	CASSVQGLGEAFF
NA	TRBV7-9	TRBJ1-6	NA	TGTGCCAGCAGCTTAAGGCGGAGCTCCTATAATTCACCCCTCCACTTT	CASSLRRSSYNSPLHF
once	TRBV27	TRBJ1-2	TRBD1	TGTGCCAGCAGTTTATCGGCACAATTAACCGGGACAGGGACTTATGGCTACACCTTC	CASSLSAQLTGTGTYGYTF
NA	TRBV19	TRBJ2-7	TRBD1	TGTGCCAGTAGTAGAAAAGGACAGGGAGAGTACTACGAGCAGTACTTC	CASSRKGQGEYYEQYF
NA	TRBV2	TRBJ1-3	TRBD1	TGTGCCAGCAGTGAAAGACAGGGTACTGGAAACACCATATATTTT	CASSERQGTGNTIYF
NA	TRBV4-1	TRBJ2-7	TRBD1	TGCGCCAGCAGCCAAGAGGTTACAGGGGGCTACGAGCAGTACTTC	CASSQEVTGGYEQYF
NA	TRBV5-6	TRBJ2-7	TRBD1	TGTGCCAGCAGTTTGGGGCCGACAGGGGACCCCTACGAGCAGTACTTC	CASSLGPTGDPYEQYF
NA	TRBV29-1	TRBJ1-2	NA	TGCAGCGTTGAGCGACAACCGATCTATGGCTACACCTTC	CSVERQPIYGYTF
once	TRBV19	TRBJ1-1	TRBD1	TGTGCCAGTAGTACCCCTCGCGGACAGGCCATGAACACTGAAGCTTTCTTT	CASSTPRGQAMNTEAFF
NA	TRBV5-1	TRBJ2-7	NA	TGCGCCAGCAGCAAAGTAACCGGGACCGCGCCAGGGCAGTACTTC	CASSKVTGTAPGQYF
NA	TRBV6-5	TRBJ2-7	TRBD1	TGTGCCAGCAGCAAACAGGGGGGCTCCTACGAGCAGTACTTC	CASSKQGGSYEQYF
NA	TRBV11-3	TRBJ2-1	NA	TGTGCCAGTTCTAAGGACTCCTACAATGAGCAGTTCTTC	CASSKDSYNEQFF
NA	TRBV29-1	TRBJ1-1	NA	TGCAGCGTCATAAACCCCCCCGGAGGGGCCGTGAACACTGAAGCTTTCTTT	CSVINPPGGAVNTEAFF
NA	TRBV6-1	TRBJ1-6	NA	TGTGCCAGCAGTGGACCCGGACAGAGCTCCTATAATTCACCCCTCCACTTT	CASSGPGQSSYNSPLHF
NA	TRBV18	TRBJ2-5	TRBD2	TGTGCCAGCTCATCGAGAGCGGGAGGCAGGGTTGAGACCCAGTACTTC	CASSSRAGGRVETQYF
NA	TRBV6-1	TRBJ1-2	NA	TGTGCCAGCAGTGAGGGGGCGTGGGCGAGCTATGGCTACACCTTC	CASSEGAWASYGYTF
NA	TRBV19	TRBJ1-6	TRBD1	TGTGCCAGCGCAGGGGGCGCTAGCTCCTATAATTCACCCCTCCACTTT	CASAGGASSYNSPLHF
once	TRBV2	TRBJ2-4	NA	TGTGCCAGCAGGAAGGGTTCTCACCGCGGCATTCAGTACTTC	CASRKGSHRGIQYF
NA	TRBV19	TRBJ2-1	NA	TGTGCCAGTAGTACACTAGATACCAATGAGCAGTTCTTC	CASSTLDTNEQFF
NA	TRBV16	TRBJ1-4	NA	TGTGCCAGCAGCCAATCGGTGGGACAACTTCGGGGTGAAAAACTGTTTTTT	CASSQSVGQLRGEKLFF
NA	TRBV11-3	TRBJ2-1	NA	TGTGCCAGCAGCCCGGGGATCGAGGGTTCGGATGAGCAGTTCTTC	CASSPGIEGSDEQFF
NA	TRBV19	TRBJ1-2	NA	TGTGCCAGTAGTCCGGGCAGGGGCCCGGATAACTATGGCTACACCTTC	CASSPGRGPDNYGYTF
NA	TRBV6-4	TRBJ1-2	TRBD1	TGTGCCAGCAGTGCCGGGACAGGGATCTTCTATGGCTACACCTTC	CASSAGTGIFYGYTF
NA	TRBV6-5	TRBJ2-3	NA	TGTGCCAGCGGGGGGACTCTCACAGATACGCAGTATTTT	CASGGTLTDTQYF
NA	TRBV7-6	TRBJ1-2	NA	TGTGCCAGCAGCTTAGGGGGCGAGGGCTACACCTTC	CASSLGGEGYTF
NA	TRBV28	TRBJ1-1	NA	TGTGCCAGCAGAGGAGGGAGAGTGAACACTGAAGCTTTCTTT	CASRGGRVNTEAFF
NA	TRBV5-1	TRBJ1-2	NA	TGCGCCAGCAGCGCGGCCGCCAGGGCTATTAACTATGGCTACACCTTC	CASSAAARAINYGYTF
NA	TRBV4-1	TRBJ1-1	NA	TGCGCCAGCAGTACCCCCGCGGCTGGGAACACTGAAGCTTTCTTT	CASSTPAAGNTEAFF